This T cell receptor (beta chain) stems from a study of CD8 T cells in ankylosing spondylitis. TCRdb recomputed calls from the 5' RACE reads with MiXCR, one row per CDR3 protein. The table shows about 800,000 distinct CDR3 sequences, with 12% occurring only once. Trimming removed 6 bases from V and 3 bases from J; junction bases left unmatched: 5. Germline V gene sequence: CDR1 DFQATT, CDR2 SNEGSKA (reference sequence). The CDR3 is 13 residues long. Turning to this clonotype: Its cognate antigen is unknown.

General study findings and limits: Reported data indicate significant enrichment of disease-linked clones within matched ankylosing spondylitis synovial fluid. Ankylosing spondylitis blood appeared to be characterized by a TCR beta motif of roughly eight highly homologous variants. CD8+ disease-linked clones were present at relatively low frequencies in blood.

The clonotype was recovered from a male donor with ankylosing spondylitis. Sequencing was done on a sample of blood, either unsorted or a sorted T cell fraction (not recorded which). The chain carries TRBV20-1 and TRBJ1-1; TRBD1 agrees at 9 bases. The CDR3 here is CSADRGLDTEAFF. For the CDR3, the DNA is TGCAGTGCGGACAGGGGTTTGGACACTGAAGCTTTCTTT.